This T cell receptor beta chain was obtained from a study of vaccination effects on CD4 cells after COVID-19. On the study more broadly: It was a median of 72 days after the second dose that post-vaccine samples were obtained. Overall study results and limits: After vaccination, at late timepoints, clones induced by infection and by vaccine contracted markedly.

Trimming cost V 6 bases and J 2 bases, with 11 bases left between them. CDR3 length equals 14 residues. From germline, CDR1 is MNHEY and CDR2 SVGAGI. This clone was seen only once. The antigen is undetermined. The ViraFEST assay expanded antigen-specific CD4+ T cells with viral peptide pools before sequencing. Researchers isolated CD4+ T cells once approximately ten days of culture had elapsed. As their vaccination, participants received two doses of either BNT162b2 or mRNA-1273. Cultures of under 2.5 million PBMC per well contained 10 IU/ml IL-2 plus 10 ug/ml peptides. Using immunoSEQ multiplex PCR, the repertoire was profiled, and TCRdb retains in-frame clones only, with some absent. The sample has 27,000 or so clones, around 82% seen once.

This rearrangement joins TRBV6-5 to TRBJ1-5; D is perhaps TRBD1 (5 bases). This sample comprised CD4+ T cells from PBMCs cultured with HCoV-NL63 spike peptides, obtained after COVID-19 vaccination. The receptor comes from a human donor who received a COVID-19 vaccine. Some clones in this sample may be carry-over from other donors' samples. The DNA for the CDR3 is TGTGCCAGCAGCCAACCGGGGGGCAATCAGCCCCAGCATTTT. Amino acids: CASSQPGGNQPQHF.